This is a list of T cell receptor beta chains from one sample in a study of PD-L1 blockade in urothelial cancer. Sequenced by immunoSEQ multiplex PCR; TCRdb stores in-frame clones only, minus some. The table has some 50,000 clones, roughly 88% seen once. This material consisted of PBMCs, taken around atezolizumab (anti-PD-L1) treatment. The source of these receptors is a man older than 75 with urothelial cancer. Both conserved end residues are part of each CDR3. The D gene is left open where the match is weak. The listing skips clone size in some rows; elsewhere it reads once, few, many or a size class.

>TRBD2|once|TRBV5-6|TRBJ2-1
CASSLAGLAGVNEQFF
TGTGCCAGCAGCTTGGCAGGACTAGCGGGAGTAAATGAGCAGTTCTTC
>TRBD1|NA|TRBV28|TRBJ2-7
CASSPPLGQGSYEQYF
TGTGCCAGCAGTCCCCCTCTGGGACAGGGGTCCTACGAGCAGTACTTC
>TRBD2|NA|TRBV19|TRBJ2-1
CASSSRPAGGPYNEQFF
TGTGCCAGTAGTAGCCGACCAGCGGGAGGGCCTTACAATGAGCAGTTCTTC
>NA|NA|TRBV5-1|TRBJ2-3
CASSPRTGQSDTQYF
TGCGCCAGCAGCCCACGGACTGGCCAATCGGATACGCAGTATTTT
>NA|NA|TRBV19|TRBJ1-3
CASSTFSGNTIYF
TGTGCCAGTAGTACCTTCTCTGGAAACACCATATATTTT
>TRBD2|NA|TRBV14|TRBJ2-2
CASSQPSGRGTGELFF
TGTGCCAGCAGCCAGCCTAGCGGGAGAGGCACCGGGGAGCTGTTTTTT
>TRBD1|NA|TRBV11-2|TRBJ2-5
CASSTQGARQAPQYF
TGTGCCAGCAGCACACAGGGGGCGCGCCAGGCCCCCCAGTACTTC
>TRBD2|NA|TRBV4-3|TRBJ2-1
CASSQDGLAGRYEQFF
TGCGCCAGCAGCCAAGACGGTCTAGCGGGACGCTATGAGCAGTTCTTC
>NA|NA|TRBV6-5|TRBJ2-3
CASISSGTATQYF
TGTGCCAGCATCTCGTCCGGGACTGCTACGCAGTATTTT
>NA|NA|TRBV9|TRBJ2-3
CASSVEAGDVPDTQYF
TGTGCCAGCAGCGTAGAGGCAGGGGATGTACCAGATACGCAGTATTTT